This paragraph covers one TCR beta chain sequence. Germline loops: CDR1 MNHEY, CDR2 SVGEGT. Trimming cost V 5 bases and J 7 bases; bases outside gene matches: 8. CDR3 length equals 13 residues. This entry belongs to a study of blood T cell repertoires in COVID-19. On the study more broadly: Nucleic acid was either cDNA or gDNA, and it came from T cells, B-cell-depleted T cells, or PBMCs.

Sequencing used immunoSEQ multiplex PCR; TCRdb keeps in-frame clones, though not all of them. The sample includes approximately 140,000 clones, approximately 85% of them seen just once. Material for sequencing was peripheral blood. The chain links TRBV6-2 or TRBV6-3 to TRBJ2-7, with 7 bases identical to TRBD1. The sequence was obtained from a woman in her fifties or sixties with COVID-19, enrolled during active disease. DNA for the CDR3: TGTGCCAGCAGTCGGACAAACAGGGGTGAGCAGTACTTC. The encoded protein is CASSRTNRGEQYF.